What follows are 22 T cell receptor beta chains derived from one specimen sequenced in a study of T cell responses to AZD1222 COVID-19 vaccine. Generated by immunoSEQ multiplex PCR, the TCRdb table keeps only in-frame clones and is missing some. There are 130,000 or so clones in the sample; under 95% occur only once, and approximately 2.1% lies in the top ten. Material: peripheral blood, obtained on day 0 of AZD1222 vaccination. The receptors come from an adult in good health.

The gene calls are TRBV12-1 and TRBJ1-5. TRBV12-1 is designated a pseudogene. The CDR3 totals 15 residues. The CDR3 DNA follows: TGTGCCAGCAGCTTTGGTGGGGTAAGCAATCAGCCCCAGCATTTT. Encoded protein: CASSFGGVSNQPQHF.

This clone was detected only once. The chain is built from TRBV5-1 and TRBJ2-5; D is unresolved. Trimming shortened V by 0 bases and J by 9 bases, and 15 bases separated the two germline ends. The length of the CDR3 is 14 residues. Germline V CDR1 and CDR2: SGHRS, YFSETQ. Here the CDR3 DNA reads TGCGCCAGCAGCTTGGACTTGGGCAAAAGACCCCAGTACTTC. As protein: CASSLDLGKRPQYF.

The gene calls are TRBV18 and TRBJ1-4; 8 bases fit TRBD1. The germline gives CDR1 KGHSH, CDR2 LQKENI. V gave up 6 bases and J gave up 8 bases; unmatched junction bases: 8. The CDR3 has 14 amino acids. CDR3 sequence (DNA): TGTGCCAGCTCGCTTACAGGGGGGAACGAAAAACTGTTTTTT. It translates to CASSLTGGNEKLFF.

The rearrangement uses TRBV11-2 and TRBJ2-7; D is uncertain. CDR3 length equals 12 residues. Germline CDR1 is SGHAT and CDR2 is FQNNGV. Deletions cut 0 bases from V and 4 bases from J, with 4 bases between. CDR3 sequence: CASSLDEYEQYF. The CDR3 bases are TGTGCCAGCAGCTTAGATGAGTACGAGCAGTACTTC.

The CDR3 DNA follows: TGTGCCAGCAGTTACTTATCAGGCCAGTTTTATTCACCCCTCCACTTT. It is translated as CASSYLSGQFYSPLHF. This sequence joins TRBV6-5 and TRBJ1-6; no clear D gene. V shed 1 base and J shed 8 bases, with 15 bases lying between them. There are 16 residues in the CDR3. Looked up from germline, CDR1 is MNHEY and CDR2 is SVGAGI.

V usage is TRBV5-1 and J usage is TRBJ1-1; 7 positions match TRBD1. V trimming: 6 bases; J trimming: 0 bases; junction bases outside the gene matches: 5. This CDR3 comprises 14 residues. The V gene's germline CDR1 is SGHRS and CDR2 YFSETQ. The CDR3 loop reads CASKGQTMNTEAFF. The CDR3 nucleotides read TGCGCCAGCAAGGGACAGACCATGAACACTGAAGCTTTCTTT.

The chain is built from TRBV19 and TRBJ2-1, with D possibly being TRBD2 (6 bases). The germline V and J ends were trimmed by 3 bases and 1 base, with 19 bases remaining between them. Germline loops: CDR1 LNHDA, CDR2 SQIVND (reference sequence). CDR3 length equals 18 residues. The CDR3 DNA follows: TGTGCCAGTAGTATTTTGTTAGGCGGGGTGGGGTCCTACAATGAGCAGTTCTTC. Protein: CASSILLGGVGSYNEQFF.

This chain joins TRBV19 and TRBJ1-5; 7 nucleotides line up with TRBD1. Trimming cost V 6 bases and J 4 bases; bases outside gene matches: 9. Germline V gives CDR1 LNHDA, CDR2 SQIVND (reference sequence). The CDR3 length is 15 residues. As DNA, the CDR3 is TGTGCCAGTAGCCCTACTGGACAGGCTAATCAGCCCCAGCATTTT. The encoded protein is CASSPTGQANQPQHF.

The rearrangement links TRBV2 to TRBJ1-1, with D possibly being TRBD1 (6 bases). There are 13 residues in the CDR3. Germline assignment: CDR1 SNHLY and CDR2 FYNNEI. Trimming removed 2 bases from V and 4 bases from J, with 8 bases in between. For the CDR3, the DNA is TGTGCCAGCAGTGAACTCAGGGGCACTGAAGCTTTCTTT. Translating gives CASSELRGTEAFF.

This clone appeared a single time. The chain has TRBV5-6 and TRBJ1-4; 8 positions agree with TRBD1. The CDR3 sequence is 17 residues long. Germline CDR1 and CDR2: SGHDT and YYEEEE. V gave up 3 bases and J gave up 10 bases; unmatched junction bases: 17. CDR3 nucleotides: TGTGCCAGCAGCTCCAGGACAGGGATGATCTCGGGGGGAAAACTGTTTTTT. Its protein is CASSSRTGMISGGKLFF.

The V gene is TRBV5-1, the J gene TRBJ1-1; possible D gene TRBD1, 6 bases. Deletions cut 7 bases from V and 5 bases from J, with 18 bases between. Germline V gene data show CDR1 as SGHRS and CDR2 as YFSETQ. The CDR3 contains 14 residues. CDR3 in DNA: TGCGCCAGCTGTCCTCAAGGGGGGGTGACTGAAGCTTTCTTT. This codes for CASCPQGGVTEAFF.

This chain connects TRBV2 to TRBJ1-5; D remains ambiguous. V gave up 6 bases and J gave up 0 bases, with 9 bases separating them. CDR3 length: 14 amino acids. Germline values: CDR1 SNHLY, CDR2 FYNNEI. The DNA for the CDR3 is TGTGCCAGCAGAGGCAGCTATAGCAATCAGCCCCAGCATTTT. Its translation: CASRGSYSNQPQHF.

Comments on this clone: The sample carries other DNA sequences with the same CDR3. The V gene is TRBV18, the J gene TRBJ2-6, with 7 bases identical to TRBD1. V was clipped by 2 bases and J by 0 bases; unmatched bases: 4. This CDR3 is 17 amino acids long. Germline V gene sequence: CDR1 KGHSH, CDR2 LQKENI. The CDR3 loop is CASSPRTGNSGANVLTF. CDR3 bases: TGTGCCAGCTCACCAAGGACAGGCAACTCTGGGGCCAACGTCCTGACTTTC.

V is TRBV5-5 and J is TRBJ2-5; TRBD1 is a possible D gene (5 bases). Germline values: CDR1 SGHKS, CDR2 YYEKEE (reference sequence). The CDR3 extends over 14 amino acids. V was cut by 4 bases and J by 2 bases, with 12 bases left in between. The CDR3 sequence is CASSAYRKQETQYF. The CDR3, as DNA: TGTGCCAGCAGCGCGTACAGGAAACAAGAGACCCAGTACTTC.

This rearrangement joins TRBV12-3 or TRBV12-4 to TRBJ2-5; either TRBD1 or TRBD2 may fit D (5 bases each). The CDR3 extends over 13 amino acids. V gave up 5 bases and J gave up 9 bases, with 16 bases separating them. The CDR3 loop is CASSQVGGGAQYF. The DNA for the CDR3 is TGTGCCAGCAGTCAAGTTGGGGGTGGTGCCCAGTACTTC.

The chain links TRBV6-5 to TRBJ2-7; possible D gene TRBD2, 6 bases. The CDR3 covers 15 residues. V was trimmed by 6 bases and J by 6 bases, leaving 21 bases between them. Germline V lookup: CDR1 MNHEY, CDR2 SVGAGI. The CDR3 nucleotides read TGTGCCAGCAGGTCGGGGGACGCCCGCCCCTCCGAGCAGTACTTC. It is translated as CASRSGDARPSEQYF.

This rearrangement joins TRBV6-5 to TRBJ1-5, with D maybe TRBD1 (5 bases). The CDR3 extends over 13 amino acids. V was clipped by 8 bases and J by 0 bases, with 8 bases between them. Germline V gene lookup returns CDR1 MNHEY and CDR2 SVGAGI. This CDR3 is CASGGVSNQPQHF. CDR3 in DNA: TGTGCCAGCGGGGGGGTTAGCAATCAGCCCCAGCATTTT.

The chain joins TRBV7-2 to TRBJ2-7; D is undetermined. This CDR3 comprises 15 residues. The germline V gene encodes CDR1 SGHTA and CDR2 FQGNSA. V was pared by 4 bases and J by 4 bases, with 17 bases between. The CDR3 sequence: CASSWRSMNGYEQYF. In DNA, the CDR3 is TGTGCCAGCAGCTGGAGATCAATGAATGGGTACGAGCAGTACTTC.

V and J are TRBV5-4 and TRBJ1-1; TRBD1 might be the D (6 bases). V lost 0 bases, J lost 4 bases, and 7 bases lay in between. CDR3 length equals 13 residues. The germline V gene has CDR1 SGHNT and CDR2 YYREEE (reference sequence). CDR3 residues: CASSLEGVTEAFF. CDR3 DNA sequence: TGTGCCAGCAGCTTGGAGGGGGTCACTGAAGCTTTCTTT.

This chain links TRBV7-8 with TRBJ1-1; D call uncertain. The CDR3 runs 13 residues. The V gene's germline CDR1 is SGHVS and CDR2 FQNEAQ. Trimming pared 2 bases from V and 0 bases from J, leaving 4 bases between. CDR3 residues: CASSLSMNTEAFF. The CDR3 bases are TGTGCCAGCAGCTTATCAATGAACACTGAAGCTTTCTTT.

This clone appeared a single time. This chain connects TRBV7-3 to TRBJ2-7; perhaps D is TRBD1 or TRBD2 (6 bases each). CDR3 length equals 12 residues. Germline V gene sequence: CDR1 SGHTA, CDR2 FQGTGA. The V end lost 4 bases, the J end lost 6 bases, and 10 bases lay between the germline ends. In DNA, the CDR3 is TGTGCCAGCAGCTCCGAGGGGGGCGAGCAGTACTTC. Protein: CASSSEGGEQYF.

CDR3 in amino acids: CASSIPGPPSYEQYF. DNA for the CDR3: TGTGCCAGTAGTATACCGGGGCCCCCCTCCTACGAGCAGTACTTC. The rearrangement uses TRBV19 and TRBJ2-7, with D perhaps assigned TRBD1 or TRBD2 (5 bases each). Germline CDR1 is LNHDA and CDR2 is SQIVND (reference sequence). CDR3 size: 15 residues. The V gene lost 2 bases and the J gene lost 0 bases, with 11 bases spanning the gap.